The clone carrying this T cell receptor beta chain came up a few times. Its target is not known. Individual cDNA molecules each received unique molecular identifiers attached to them. TCRdb recomputed calls from the 5' RACE reads with MiXCR, one row per CDR3 protein. The data show approximately 71,000 distinct CDR3 sequences, with 9.5% to 15% seen just once and less than 3.5% held by the top ten. The data were taken from a study of early T cells in non-severe SARS-CoV-2 infection. Across the study: Sequencing was performed on bulk RNA from unsorted whole blood, leaving chains unpaired.

Study-level points and caveats: Reliance on VDJdb matching favored anti-spike CD8 responses; private and CD4 specificities were missed.

The V end was cut by 7 bases, the J end by 6 bases, with 6 bases between. This CDR3 contains 11 residues. The germline CDR1 and CDR2 sequences are MNHEY and SMNVEV (reference sequence). This chain joins TRBV27 and TRBJ2-2; D is unclear. The starting material was whole blood, obtained at baseline. This TCR was sampled from an adult who was a healthcare worker with PCR-confirmed SARS-CoV-2 infection or an uninfected control (not recorded which). CDR3 in amino acids: CASTGAGELFF. CDR3 DNA sequence: TGTGCCAGCACCGGAGCCGGGGAGCTGTTTTTT.